What follows describes a single TCR beta chain. Its matching antigen is unknown. The data stem from a study of vaccination and CD4 T cells after COVID-19. Treatment noted: approximately nine-day PBMC culture with coronavirus spike peptide pools or control peptides (ViraFEST assay). The CDR3 extends over 14 amino acids. V lost 7 bases and J 1 base, leaving 14 bases between the germline ends. In germline, CDR1 is LNHDA, CDR2 SQIVND (reference sequence). With the Oncomine TCR Beta short-read assay, DNA from cultured CD4+ T cells was sequenced. From the PCR reads, TCRdb called clonotypes with MiXCR, one entry per CDR3 protein. The sample includes more than 15,000 distinct CDR3 sequences, approximately 28% of them seen just once.

The clonotype was recovered from a human donor with COVID-19. The sample comprised cultured CD4+ T cells from blood. The V gene is TRBV19, the J gene TRBJ2-7; D is unclear. In DNA, the CDR3 is TGTGCCAGTAAGTTAAATGGGCAGTCCTACGAGCAGTACTTC. As protein: CASKLNGQSYEQYF.